What follows are 2 T cell receptor beta chains derived from one specimen sequenced in a study of T cell repertoires in cytomegalovirus infection (dated by TCRdb to between 2019 and 2020). Sequencing was carried out with an Illumina HiSeq 1500. The public reads were reprocessed in TCRdb via fastp at Q25 and MiXCR, keeping in-frame beta chains. Rows with a matching CDR3 protein are joined into one entry that keeps the most common DNA and genes. The sample table holds around 280,000 distinct CDR3 sequences, of which roughly an eighth were seen once. The ten largest clones take up around 8.7% of the sample. Sequencing input: PBMCs. These receptors all stem from a human donor in good health (CMV status not recorded). Some clones in this sample may be carry-over from other donors' samples.

The V call is TRBV20-1, the J call TRBJ2-5; D may be TRBD1 (6 bases). Trimming removed 6 bases at V and 5 bases at J, with 22 bases between. The CDR3 sequence is 15 residues long. Per germline, CDR1 DFQATT and CDR2 SNEGSKA (reference sequence). The CDR3 DNA reads TGCAGTGCCCTCCCCCTACAGGGTGAGAGGGAGACCCAGTACTTC. Amino acid sequence: CSALPLQGERETQYF.

This clonotype was recorded a few times. V usage is TRBV7-9 and J usage is TRBJ2-7, with D maybe TRBD2 (5 bases). Looked up from germline, CDR1 is SEHNR and CDR2 is FQNEAQ (reference sequence). V gave up 5 bases and J gave up 1 base, with 18 bases separating them. CDR3 length equals 16 residues. CDR3 amino acids: CASSAGSGEKSYEQYF. The CDR3 DNA reads as TGTGCCAGCAGCGCTGGCAGCGGAGAAAAATCCTACGAGCAGTACTTC.